This T cell receptor (beta chain) was retrieved from a study of control samples from healthy donors and cancer patients. Data came from immunoSEQ multiplex PCR; TCRdb stores just in-frame clones and leaves some out. Among nearly 55,000 clones listed, 95% to 97% were seen once. The ends were cut back, 10 bases at V and 3 bases at J, with 17 bases in the middle. Germline loops: CDR1 MDHEN, CDR2 SYDVKM. The CDR3 totals 14 residues. The sequence was collected from a young woman in good health. Sequencing input: blood. The chain recombines TRBV28 with TRBJ2-3; D possibly uses TRBD1 or TRBD2 (5 bases each). The CDR3 is CATKVSWGTDTQYF. The CDR3 DNA follows: TGTGCCACCAAAGTTTCCTGGGGGACAGATACGCAGTATTTT.